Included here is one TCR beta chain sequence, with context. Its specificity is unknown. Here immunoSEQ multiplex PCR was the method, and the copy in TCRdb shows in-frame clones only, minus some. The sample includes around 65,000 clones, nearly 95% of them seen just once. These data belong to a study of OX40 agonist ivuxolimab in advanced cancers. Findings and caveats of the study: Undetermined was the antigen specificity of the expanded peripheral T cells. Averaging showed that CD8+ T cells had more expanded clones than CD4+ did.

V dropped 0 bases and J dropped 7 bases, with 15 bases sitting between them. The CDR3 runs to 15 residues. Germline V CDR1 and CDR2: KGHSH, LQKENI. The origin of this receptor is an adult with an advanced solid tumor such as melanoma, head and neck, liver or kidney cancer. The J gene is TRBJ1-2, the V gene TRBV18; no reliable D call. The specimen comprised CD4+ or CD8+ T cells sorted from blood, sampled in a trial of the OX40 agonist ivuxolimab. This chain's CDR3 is CASSPPRESVGGYTF. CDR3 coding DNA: TGTGCCAGCTCACCACCCCGGGAATCGGTAGGTGGCTACACCTTC.